The following is a T cell receptor beta chain sequence with its context. The table came from immunoSEQ multiplex PCR; TCRdb's copy has only in-frame clones and leaves some out. The sample yields over 200,000 clones, around nine tenths seen once. V dropped 7 bases and J dropped 1; count of bases not matched to a gene: 9. This CDR3 contains 15 residues. The germline V gene encodes CDR1 SGDLS and CDR2 YYNGEE. The entry originates in a study of blood T cell repertoires in COVID-19. The TCR comes from a woman aged 60-75 years with acute or convalescent COVID-19. The chain carries TRBV9 and TRBJ2-5, with 8 bases matching TRBD2. Sequenced material: peripheral blood. CDR3 sequence reads: CASDRSGRGQETQYF. Here the CDR3 DNA reads TGTGCCAGCGACAGGAGCGGGAGAGGCCAAGAGACCCAGTACTTC.